The 22 T cell receptor beta chains below come from one sample, sequenced in a study of shared clonotypes between healthy human individuals. The data were produced by immunoSEQ multiplex PCR, yet TCRdb's version contains in-frame clones alone and is incomplete. The sample records about 450,000 clones, roughly 85% being singletons. What was sequenced was PBMCs. These receptors all come from a woman aged 40 to 50 in good health. Some clones in this sample may be carry-over from other donors' samples.

In this sample, this clone turned up many times. This rearrangement joins TRBV5-6 to TRBJ2-7, with D unresolved. This CDR3 comprises 16 residues. V dropped 0 bases and J dropped 7 bases, with 20 bases sitting between them. Germline V gives CDR1 SGHDT, CDR2 YYEEEE. In DNA form, the CDR3 reads TGTGCCAGCAGCTTGGGGGTTTGGGCCCAAAAGAGAGAGCAGTACTTC. This translates into CASSLGVWAQKREQYF.

This chain links TRBV7-9 with TRBJ1-3; D is ambiguous. The CDR3 loop spans 15 amino acids. Germline loops: CDR1 SEHNR, CDR2 FQNEAQ (reference sequence). Trimming took off 0 bases at V and 0 bases at J, with 6 bases between the two ends. The CDR3 nucleotides are TGTGCCAGCAGCTTAGCGCGTAGCTCTGGAAACACCATATATTTT. Protein sequence: CASSLARSSGNTIYF.

The chain uses TRBV29-1 and TRBJ1-2, with a tentative D call TRBD1 (5 bases). CDR1 and CDR2 (germline): SQVTM, ANQGSEA. The CDR3 runs to 12 residues. The germline V and J ends were trimmed by 7 bases and 7 bases, with 16 bases remaining between them. The CDR3 loop is CSGGMAGSGYTF. The CDR3 DNA follows: TGCAGCGGAGGGATGGCAGGGTCTGGCTACACCTTC. The complete variable domain, with remaining parts taken from reference TRBV29-1 and TRBJ1-2, reads SAVISQKPSRDICQRGTSLTIQCQVDSQVTMMFWYRQQPGQSLTLIATANQGSEATYESGFVIDKFPISRPNLTFSTLTVSNMSPEDSSIYLCSGGMAGSGYTFGSGTRLTVV.

This chain joins TRBV5-1 and TRBJ2-1; unclear D gene. V dropped 4 bases and J dropped 0 bases, with 5 bases sitting between them. From germline, CDR1 is SGHRS and CDR2 YFSETQ. There are 13 residues in the CDR3. CDR3 nucleotide sequence: TGCGCCAGCAGCGCCCCCTCCTACAATGAGCAGTTCTTC. The encoded protein is CASSAPSYNEQFF.

This chain links TRBV5-4 with TRBJ1-5; D remains unclear. Germline V gives CDR1 SGHNT, CDR2 YYREEE (reference sequence). The germline V and J ends were trimmed by 0 bases and 4 bases, with 11 bases remaining between them. The CDR3 runs to 15 residues. The chain's CDR3 is CASSLDPETNQPQHF. As DNA, the CDR3 is TGTGCCAGCAGCTTGGATCCCGAAACGAATCAGCCCCAGCATTTT.

V gene TRBV5-4 combines with J gene TRBJ1-5; 7 bases fit TRBD1. V lost 4 bases to trimming and J lost 4 bases; unmatched junction nucleotides: 8. The CDR3 contains 15 residues. The germline V gene has CDR1 SGHNT and CDR2 YYREEE (reference sequence). CDR3 bases: TGTGCCAGCAGCAACCGCGGGGACAGAAATCAGCCCCAGCATTTT. It codes for CASSNRGDRNQPQHF.

The genes are TRBV10-3 and TRBJ1-1, with D possibly being TRBD1 (6 bases). This CDR3 is built from 13 residues. Germline-derived CDR1 and CDR2 are ENHRY and SYGVKD. Trimming removed 7 bases from V and 0 bases from J, with 9 bases in between. The CDR3 loop reads CAITGAMNTEAFF. The DNA of the CDR3 is TGTGCCATCACGGGGGCAATGAACACTGAAGCTTTCTTT.

This clone was counted only a few times. The J gene is TRBJ1-5, the V gene TRBV27; tentatively, D is TRBD1 (5 bases). V lost 2 bases, J lost 3 bases, and 11 bases lay in between. The germline V gene has CDR1 MNHEY and CDR2 SMNVEV (reference sequence). The CDR3 length is 15 residues. The DNA for the CDR3 is TGTGCCAGCAGTTTACGGGGCGGCGTCAATCAGCCCCAGCATTTT. Translated, it gives CASSLRGGVNQPQHF.

This rearrangement joins TRBV9 to TRBJ2-1; perhaps TRBD2 as D (5 bases). The V end lost 3 bases, the J end lost 0 bases, and 10 bases lay between the germline ends. CDR3 length equals 15 residues. The germline V gene has CDR1 SGDLS and CDR2 YYNGEE. The chain's CDR3 is CASSGGRGSYNEQFF. The CDR3 nucleotides are TGTGCCAGCAGCGGAGGGAGAGGCTCCTACAATGAGCAGTTCTTC.

The chain uses TRBV28 and TRBJ2-7, with a possible D match to TRBD1 (8 bases). V lost 3 bases, J lost 2 bases, and 14 bases lay in between. The CDR3 totals 15 residues. Germline loops: CDR1 MDHEN, CDR2 SYDVKM. As DNA, the CDR3 is TGTGCCAGCAGTTTGGGAGGGGGACAGGCCTACGAGCAGTACTTC. Its translation is CASSLGGGQAYEQYF.

The chain links TRBV28 to TRBJ1-5; the D gene is possibly TRBD1 (6 bases). The CDR3 loop spans 14 amino acids. From germline, CDR1 is MDHEN and CDR2 SYDVKM. The germline V and J ends were trimmed by 6 bases and 0 bases, with 9 bases remaining between them. The chain's CDR3 is CASRGHLSNQPQHF. The CDR3 DNA reads TGTGCCAGCAGGGGACACCTTAGCAATCAGCCCCAGCATTTT.

Points on this clone: This may stem from a read error, because a much larger clone lies one nucleotide away. CDR3 sequence: CASSWDSSGNTIYF. For the CDR3, the DNA is TGTGCCAGCAGCTGGGACAGTTCTGGAAACACCATATATTTT. The chain links TRBV5-4 to TRBJ1-3; TRBD1 matches at 7 bases. The CDR3 has 14 residues. The J segment lost 1 base and the V segment lost 3 bases, leaving 1 base of the junction unmatched. Germline CDR1 SGHNT, CDR2 YYREEE (reference sequence).

The V gene is TRBV25-1, the J gene TRBJ1-5; unclear D gene. Germline V lookup: CDR1 MGHDK, CDR2 SYGVNS. The CDR3 extends over 14 amino acids. V lost 4 bases, J lost 3 bases, and 10 bases lay in between. As DNA, the CDR3 is TGTGCCAGCAGTGCCCCGGGGTCCAATCAGCCCCAGCATTTT. This gives the protein CASSAPGSNQPQHF.

The chain carries TRBV5-5 and TRBJ2-7; 8 nucleotides agree with TRBD1. This CDR3 is 15 amino acids long. CDR1 is SGHKS, CDR2 YYEKEE, per germline (reference sequence). V gave up 4 bases and J gave up 4 bases; unmatched junction bases: 10. CDR3 residues: CASSPLRTGRYEQYF. The CDR3 DNA reads as TGTGCCAGCAGCCCCCTCCGGACAGGGCGGTACGAGCAGTACTTC.

The chain is built from TRBV5-8 and TRBJ2-7; 7 bases are a match to TRBD1. V shed 0 bases and J 1 base; nucleotides not matched to a gene: 7. The CDR3 totals 16 residues. CDR1 is SGHTS and CDR2 is YDEGEE in the germline V gene. DNA for the CDR3: TGTGCCAGCAGCTTGGCCCGGGACAGCACATCCTACGAGCAGTACTTC. Translated, it gives CASSLARDSTSYEQYF. Full variable domain (rest looked up from reference TRBV5-8 and TRBJ2-7): EAGVTQSPTHLIKTRGQQATLRCSPISGHTSVYWYQQALGLGLQFLLWYDEGEERNRGNFPPRFSGRQFPNYSSELNVNALELEDSALYLCASSLARDSTSYEQYFGPGTRLTVT.

This clone was seen only a few times. This chain links TRBV28 with TRBJ2-7, with D maybe TRBD2 (6 bases). Trimming removed 1 base at V and 3 bases at J, with 10 bases between. The CDR3 runs to 14 residues. The germline CDR1 and CDR2 sequences are MDHEN and SYDVKM. DNA of the CDR3: TGTGCCAGCAGTTTATTACGGGGAGGCTACGAGCAGTACTTC. It codes for CASSLLRGGYEQYF.

Of note for this clone: The sample holds other DNA sequences that translate to the same CDR3. V is TRBV5-1 and J is TRBJ2-7; 8 bases fit TRBD2. The J segment lost 2 bases and the V segment lost 0 bases, leaving 4 bases of the junction unmatched. In germline, CDR1 is SGHRS, CDR2 YFSETQ. The CDR3 spans 15 residues. The DNA for the CDR3 is TGCGCCAGCAGCTTGGTGGCGGGAGGTACCTACGAGCAGTACTTC. Translation: CASSLVAGGTYEQYF.

This clone was seen a few times. The chain recombines TRBV7-6 with TRBJ1-4; D perhaps matches TRBD1 (6 bases). This CDR3 has 16 amino acids. Germline CDR1 and CDR2: SGHVS and FNYEAQ. Trimming took off 2 bases at V and 1 base at J, with 11 bases between the two ends. The CDR3 DNA reads as TGTGCCAGCAGCTTATCGGGGGGCCAAACTAATGAAAAACTGTTTTTT. Translated: CASSLSGGQTNEKLFF.

J is TRBJ1-1 and V is TRBV6-1, with D uncertain. V lost 0 bases and J 3 bases, leaving 5 bases between the germline ends. The CDR3 consists of 13 residues. Germline V gene data show CDR1 as MNHNS and CDR2 as SASEGT. In DNA, the CDR3 is TGTGCCAGCAGTGAAGCGTCTGACACTGAAGCTTTCTTT. Translating gives CASSEASDTEAFF.

This clone came up a few times. This chain uses TRBV7-8 with TRBJ2-3, with 13 positions matching TRBD2. V lost 5 bases to trimming and J lost 4 bases; unmatched junction nucleotides: 18. The germline CDR1 and CDR2 sequences are SGHVS and FQNEAQ. This CDR3 comprises 20 residues. The CDR3 loop is CASSRPRTSGSLGRADTQYF. As DNA, the CDR3 is TGTGCCAGCAGCCGGCCTAGGACTAGCGGGAGCTTGGGTCGGGCAGATACGCAGTATTTT.

The V and J genes are TRBV5-4 and TRBJ2-7; D unresolved. Germline V gives CDR1 SGHNT, CDR2 YYREEE (reference sequence). The length of the CDR3 is 16 residues. Deletions cut 0 bases from V and 0 bases from J, with 13 bases between. The CDR3 reads CASSLGGGRSSYEQYF. In DNA, the CDR3 is TGTGCCAGCAGCTTGGGTGGCGGTCGAAGCTCCTACGAGCAGTACTTC.

This chain uses TRBV18 with TRBJ1-1; D unresolved. Germline V lookup: CDR1 KGHSH, CDR2 LQKENI. This CDR3 spans 14 amino acids. Trimming stripped 2 bases from V and 4 bases from J, with 11 bases between. The CDR3 region has the DNA TGTGCCAGCTCACCAACGGACGGAATCACTGAAGCTTTCTTT. This sequence encodes CASSPTDGITEAFF.